One and the same sample provided the 21 T cell receptor beta chains below, sequenced in a study of neoadjuvant anti-PD-1 for oral cavity cancer. Sequencing was performed with immunoSEQ multiplex PCR; in TCRdb, only in-frame clones are kept and a portion is missing. The sample includes about 8,700 clones, about 68% of them seen just once. This specimen consisted of tumor tissue, obtained before nivolumab (anti-PD-1) treatment. These receptors came from a person between 35 and 79 years old with oral cavity squamous cell carcinoma.

The V gene is TRBV30, the J gene TRBJ2-1; 11 positions match TRBD1. CDR3 length: 14 residues. In germline, CDR1 is GTSNPN, CDR2 SVGIG (reference sequence). V lost 4 bases, J lost 6 bases, and 5 bases stayed unmatched. The CDR3 sequence is CAWIPGTGGNEQFF. The DNA for the CDR3 is TGTGCCTGGATCCCCGGGACAGGGGGCAATGAGCAGTTCTTC.

J is TRBJ2-7 and V is TRBV29-1; D may be TRBD2 (6 bases). Germline CDR1 SQVTM, CDR2 ANQGSEA. V lost 6 bases to trimming and J lost 3 bases, with 24 bases between them. The CDR3 is 16 residues long. Here the CDR3 DNA reads TGCAGCGTGTCTCAGGGTCTTCTCTCCGGGAGCTACGAGCAGTACTTC. Residues: CSVSQGLLSGSYEQYF.

The chain has TRBV6-5 and TRBJ1-2; D might be TRBD1 (6 bases). The CDR3 runs 13 residues. V was shortened by 6 bases and J by 4 bases, with 12 bases between the two germline ends. Germline V lookup: CDR1 MNHEY, CDR2 SVGAGI. This CDR3 is CASSQGGPYGYTF. CDR3 DNA: TGTGCCAGCAGCCAAGGGGGGCCCTATGGCTACACCTTC.

This clone rates as medium-sized (0.01 to 0.1%). Relative to the germline gene, one junction end is altered; a read error may explain this. The V and J genes are TRBV7-7 and TRBJ2-5, with TRBD2 identical over 7 bases. Germline V gene data show CDR1 as SSHAT and CDR2 as FNYEAQ (reference sequence). There are 14 residues in the CDR3. The CDR3 nucleotides are TGTGCTAGCAGCCATGGGGGGGTTGGGGAGACCCAGTACTTC. As protein: CASSHGGVGETQYF.

V gene TRBV18 combines with J gene TRBJ1-1, with D perhaps TRBD1 (6 bases). Germline V gene data show CDR1 as KGHSH and CDR2 as LQKENI. V was shortened by 1 base and J by 1 base, with 7 bases between the two germline ends. The CDR3 runs to 14 residues. This CDR3 reads CASSPRGANTEAFF. CDR3 sequence (DNA): TGTGCCAGCTCACCACGGGGGGCGAACACTGAAGCTTTCTTT.

DNA of the CDR3: TGTGCCAGCTCAGGCAGCTCTAGCAATCAGCCCCAGCATTTT. Protein sequence: CASSGSSSNQPQHF. The chain links TRBV7-9 to TRBJ1-5, with D unresolved. The length of the CDR3 is 14 residues. Per germline, CDR1 SEHNR and CDR2 FQNEAQ (reference sequence). The germline V and J ends were trimmed by 8 bases and 0 bases, with 11 bases remaining between them.

The chain uses TRBV6-1 and TRBJ1-1; D is undetermined. The CDR3 covers 15 residues. Germline V CDR1 and CDR2: MNHNS, SASEGT. Between the trimmed V and J ends, which lost 4 bases and 7 bases, there was a span of 19 bases. The CDR3: CASSAIKVMGIEAFF. The CDR3 DNA follows: TGTGCCAGCAGTGCAATCAAAGTAATGGGGATTGAAGCTTTCTTT.

The chain has TRBV30 and TRBJ2-7; maybe TRBD2 (6 bases). The CDR3 spans 16 residues. Per the germline V gene, CDR1 is GTSNPN and CDR2 is SVGIG (reference sequence). V lost 2 bases and J 3 bases, leaving 20 bases between the germline ends. The CDR3 sequence: CAWSPLGDLRVYEQYF. The CDR3 DNA reads TGTGCCTGGAGTCCCCTCGGGGACTTGCGGGTCTACGAGCAGTACTTC.

This chain uses TRBV29-1 with TRBJ2-5, with 8 bases matching TRBD1. There are 15 residues in the CDR3. Germline loops: CDR1 SQVTM, CDR2 ANQGSEA. With V trimmed by 3 bases and J by 1 base, 7 bases remained unmatched. The CDR3 bases are TGCAGCGTTGATAGAACAGGGGGAGGCCAAGAGACCCAGTACTTC. Translation gives CSVDRTGGGQETQYF.

The chain carries TRBV5-1 and TRBJ2-1; 8 bases align to TRBD1. The J segment lost 2 bases and the V segment lost 0 bases, leaving 1 base of the junction unmatched. The CDR3 has 15 amino acids. Looked up from germline, CDR1 is SGHRS and CDR2 is YFSETQ. The CDR3 region is CASSLGQGTYNEQFF. The CDR3, as DNA: TGCGCCAGCAGCTTGGGACAGGGGACCTACAATGAGCAGTTCTTC.

The chain employs TRBV5-1 and TRBJ1-2, with a weak D call TRBD1 (6 bases). The germline V gene encodes CDR1 SGHRS and CDR2 YFSETQ. V was shortened by 1 base and J by 8 bases, with 18 bases between the two germline ends. The CDR3 is 15 amino acids. CDR3 in DNA: TGCGCCAGCAGCTTGTGGGCAGGGGAAGGCGGGGGCTACACCTTC. As protein: CASSLWAGEGGGYTF.

The chain carries TRBV6-6 and TRBJ2-1, with TRBD1 as a possible D gene (5 bases). V lost 2 bases, J lost 3 bases, and 8 bases lay in between. This CDR3 comprises 14 residues. Germline V gene lookup returns CDR1 MNHNY and CDR2 SVGAGI (reference sequence). In DNA form, the CDR3 reads TGTGCCAGCAGTTACACCAGGGTCTACAATGAGCAGTTCTTC. Translation gives CASSYTRVYNEQFF.

This clone was seen once. V is TRBV7-9 and J is TRBJ2-7; possibly TRBD1 for D (5 bases). From germline, CDR1 is SEHNR and CDR2 FQNEAQ (reference sequence). Trimming shortened V by 7 bases and J by 3 bases, and 16 bases separated the two germline ends. This CDR3 region has 14 residues. CDR3 region: CASTPPWTLYEQYF. The CDR3 DNA is TGTGCCAGCACCCCACCCTGGACACTCTACGAGCAGTACTTC.

This chain joins TRBV28 and TRBJ1-1, with a possible D match to TRBD1 (5 bases). Germline loops: CDR1 MDHEN, CDR2 SYDVKM. Trimming took off 2 bases at V and 8 bases at J, with 15 bases between the two ends. This CDR3 spans 14 amino acids. The chain's CDR3 is CASSLRHRTEEAFF. The CDR3 DNA reads as TGTGCCAGCAGTTTACGTCACAGGACGGAAGAAGCTTTCTTT.

The chain joins TRBV18 to TRBJ1-1, with D unclear. In germline, CDR1 is KGHSH, CDR2 LQKENI. The CDR3 consists of 13 residues. V was clipped by 4 bases and J by 4 bases, with 10 bases between them. The CDR3 region has the DNA TGTGCCAGCTCACTTCAGAAGACCACTGAAGCTTTCTTT. It codes for CASSLQKTTEAFF.

The rearrangement joins TRBV4-1 to TRBJ1-5; D is ambiguous. This CDR3 region has 15 residues. The V end lost 0 bases, the J end lost 1 base, and 7 bases lay between the germline ends. Germline CDR1 reads MGHRA; CDR2 reads YSYEKL. CDR3 nucleotide sequence: TGCGCCAGCAGCCAAGATCCGGCGAGCAATCAGCCCCAGCATTTT. Its protein is CASSQDPASNQPQHF.

This clone came up a few times. J is TRBJ1-1 and V is TRBV7-3; maybe TRBD1 (6 bases). In germline, CDR1 is SGHTA, CDR2 FQGTGA. This CDR3 contains 15 residues. Trimming removed 2 bases at V and 0 bases at J, with 10 bases between. The CDR3 bases are TGTGCCAGCAGCTTAGAGGGGGGCATGAACACTGAAGCTTTCTTT. Protein sequence: CASSLEGGMNTEAFF.

This clone was found a few times. The rearrangement uses TRBV6-1 and TRBJ2-1; D assignment may be TRBD1 or TRBD2 (6 bases each). The V gene's germline CDR1 is MNHNS and CDR2 SASEGT. V was pared by 4 bases and J by 1 base, with 11 bases between. This CDR3 region has 15 residues. CDR3 nucleotides: TGTGCCAGCAGTGCCGGCGGGACATCCTACAATGAGCAGTTCTTC. It codes for CASSAGGTSYNEQFF.

The rearrangement links TRBV7-2 to TRBJ1-3; possible D gene TRBD1, 6 bases. Germline assignment: CDR1 SGHTA and CDR2 FQGNSA. The CDR3 sequence is 16 residues long. With 4 bases removed from V and 0 bases from J, the gap between germline ends came to 13 bases. As DNA, the CDR3 is TGTGCCAGCAGCTCTGGGGGCTCGAACTCTGGAAACACCATATATTTT. This translates into CASSSGGSNSGNTIYF.

The chain links TRBV9 to TRBJ2-3, with TRBD2 as a possible D gene (6 bases). The CDR3 is made up of 14 amino acids. V was shortened by 2 bases and J by 4 bases, with 11 bases between the two germline ends. The germline V gene has CDR1 SGDLS and CDR2 YYNGEE. Here the CDR3 reads CASSVTGEPDTQYF. For the CDR3, the DNA is TGTGCCAGCAGCGTTACGGGGGAACCAGATACGCAGTATTTT. The whole variable domain, filled in from reference TRBV9 and TRBJ2-3, reads DSGVTQTPKHLITATGQRVTLRCSPRSGDLSVYWYQQSLDQGLQFLIQYYNGEERAKGNILERFSAQQFPDLHSELNLSSLELGDSALYFCASSVTGEPDTQYFGPGTRLTVL.

This clone was counted only a few times. This chain joins TRBV6-1 and TRBJ1-3, with a possible D match to TRBD1 (5 bases). Germline V gives CDR1 MNHNS, CDR2 SASEGT. Trimming removed 4 bases from V and 2 bases from J, with 9 bases in between. This CDR3 region has 14 residues. CDR3 protein: CASSGLGAGNTIYF. In nucleotides, the CDR3 is TGTGCCAGCAGTGGTTTAGGGGCTGGAAACACCATATATTTT.